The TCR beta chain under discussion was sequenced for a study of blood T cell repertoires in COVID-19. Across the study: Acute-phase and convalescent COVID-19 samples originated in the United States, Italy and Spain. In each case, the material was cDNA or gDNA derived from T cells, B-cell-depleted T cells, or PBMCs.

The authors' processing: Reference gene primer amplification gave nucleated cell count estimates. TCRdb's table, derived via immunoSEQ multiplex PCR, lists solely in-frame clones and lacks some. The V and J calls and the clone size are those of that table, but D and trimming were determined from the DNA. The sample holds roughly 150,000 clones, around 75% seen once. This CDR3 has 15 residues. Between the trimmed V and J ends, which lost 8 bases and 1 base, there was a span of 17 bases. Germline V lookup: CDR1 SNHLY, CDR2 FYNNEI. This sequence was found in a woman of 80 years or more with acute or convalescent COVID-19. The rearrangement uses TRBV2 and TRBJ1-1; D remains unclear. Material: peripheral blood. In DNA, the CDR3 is TGTGCCAGCTATCGATCGACAATCCGGAACACTGAAGCTTTCTTT. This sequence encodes CASYRSTIRNTEAFF.